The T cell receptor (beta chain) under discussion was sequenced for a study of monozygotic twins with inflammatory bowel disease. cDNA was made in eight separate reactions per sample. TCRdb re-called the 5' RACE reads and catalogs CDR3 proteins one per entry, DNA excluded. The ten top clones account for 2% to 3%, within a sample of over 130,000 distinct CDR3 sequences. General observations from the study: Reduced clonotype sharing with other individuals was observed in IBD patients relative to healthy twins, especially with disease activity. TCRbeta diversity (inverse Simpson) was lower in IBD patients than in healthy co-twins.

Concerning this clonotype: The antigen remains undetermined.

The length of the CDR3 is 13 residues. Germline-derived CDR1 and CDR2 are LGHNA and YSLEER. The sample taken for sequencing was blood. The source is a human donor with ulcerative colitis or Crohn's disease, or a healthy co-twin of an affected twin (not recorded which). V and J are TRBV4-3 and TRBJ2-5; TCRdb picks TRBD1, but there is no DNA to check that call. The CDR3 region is CASSQVTGGIQYF.